This T cell receptor (beta chain) was documented in a study of blood T cells in healthy people across ages. Trimming pared 5 bases from V and 4 bases from J, leaving 14 bases between. Germline-derived CDR1 and CDR2 are MNHEY and SVGAGI. The CDR3 runs 15 residues. Primed by a sample-barcoded 5' primer and a J-beta primer mix, a second PCR proceeded for 7 to 11 cycles. The template-switch adaptor was a 5' adaptor with 12 random nucleotides. It tagged each cDNA molecule. Each of the samples gave a minimum of 2.5 million paired-end reads that contained CDR3. TCRdb called the 5' RACE reads again in MiXCR, with one record for every CDR3 protein. The sample contains 850,000 to 1,300,000 distinct CDR3 sequences, over 35% of which appear only once. For this clonotype: Its antigen is undetermined.

Findings and caveats of the study: Investigators treated diversity estimates from one million T cells as underestimates.

The specimen sequenced was blood. This sequence was found in a woman aged 55-75 years in good health. The chain links TRBV6-5 to TRBJ2-2, with D possibly matching TRBD2 (6 bases). CDR3 bases: TGTGCCAGCAGTCTGACTAGGAGCGTCACCGGGGAGCTGTTTTTT. Translating gives CASSLTRSVTGELFF.